The rows below give T cell receptor beta chains drawn from one sample of a study of control samples from healthy donors and cancer patients. Sequencing was performed with immunoSEQ multiplex PCR; in TCRdb, only in-frame clones are kept and a portion is missing. The data show some 22,000 clones, 85% seen once. Sample: PBMCs. Receptors originate from a man aged 55 to 70 with head and neck cancer. CDR3s include the opening cysteine and the closing phenylalanine or tryptophan. D genes are given only for firm matches. The size entry is marked missing in some rows and otherwise reads once, few, many or a size class.

j_call v_call d_call clone_size cdr3_aa cdr3_nt
TRBJ1-3 TRBV7-6 - - CASSLGGVSSGNTIYF TGTGCCAGCAGCTTGGGCGGGGTTAGCTCTGGAAACACCATATATTTT
TRBJ1-2 TRBV19 TRBD1 - CASSLGQTNYGYTF TGTGCCAGTAGTCTGGGACAGACTAACTATGGCTACACCTTC
TRBJ2-3 TRBV2 TRBD1 - CASSEEMGTGRSTDTQYF TGTGCCAGCTCAGAAGAGATGGGGACAGGGAGAAGCACAGATACGCAGTATTTT
TRBJ1-2 TRBV30 TRBD1 - CAWSPPEGGRYGYTF TGTGCCTGGAGTCCTCCGGAAGGGGGCCGCTATGGCTACACCTTC
TRBJ1-2 TRBV29-1 - - CSVGEGRDYGYTF TGCAGCGTTGGGGAAGGGAGGGACTATGGCTACACCTTC
TRBJ1-5 TRBV6-6 - - CASSPTGNLNQPQHF TGTGCCAGCAGCCCAACAGGGAATTTAAATCAGCCCCAGCATTTT
TRBJ2-4 TRBV11-2 TRBD1 - CASSRLRQGANLAKNIQYF TGTGCCAGCAGCCGATTAAGGCAGGGGGCAAACCTAGCCAAAAACATTCAGTACTTC
TRBJ1-2 TRBV30 TRBD1 - CASTQGAGGYTF TGTGCCTCTACGCAGGGGGCGGGAGGCTACACCTTC
TRBJ1-1 TRBV19 - - CASSAEGGPGAYTEAFF TGTGCCAGTAGTGCTGAGGGTGGACCGGGAGCCTACACTGAAGCTTTCTTT
TRBJ1-6 TRBV5-4 - - CASSLDAQFYPLHF TGTGCCAGCAGCTTGGACGCCCAATTTTACCCCCTCCACTTT
TRBJ1-5 TRBV18 TRBD1 once CASSPSSTGGIQPQHF TGTGCCAGCTCACCATCCTCGACAGGGGGCATTCAGCCCCAGCATTTT
TRBJ2-5 TRBV10-1 TRBD1 - CPSCGPARDRVGETQYF TGCCCCAGCTGTGGCCCCGCCCGGGACAGGGTCGGAGAGACCCAGTACTTC
TRBJ1-6 TRBV28 - - CASSGGSYNSPLHF TGTGCCAGCAGTGGGGGATCCTATAATTCACCCCTCCACTTT
TRBJ2-7 TRBV9 TRBD2 - CASSDGTSGSYEQYF TGTGCCAGCAGCGACGGGACTAGCGGGAGCTACGAGCAGTACTTC
TRBJ2-1 TRBV6-5 TRBD2 once CASRLAGGIREEQFF TGTGCCAGCAGACTAGCGGGAGGGATACGGGAAGAGCAGTTCTTC
TRBJ2-7 TRBV5-6 - - CASSWGAGPLSEQYF TGTGCCAGCAGCTGGGGGGCAGGGCCCTTAAGTGAGCAGTACTTC
TRBJ1-1 TRBV5-1 - - CASSLQARGAGGAFF TGCGCCAGCAGCTTGCAGGCACGCGGGGCCGGGGGAGCTTTCTTT
TRBJ1-2 TRBV19 - few CASSTAGTTSNYGYTF TGTGCCAGTAGTACTGCGGGGACAACCTCTAACTATGGCTACACCTTC
TRBJ2-1 TRBV24-1 - - CATSDSEVHNEQFF TGTGCCACCAGTGATTCGGAGGTCCACAATGAGCAGTTCTTC
TRBJ1-3 TRBV19 TRBD1 - CASSTSDRGNTIYF TGTGCCAGTAGTACCTCGGACAGGGGTAACACCATATATTTT